In this sample, the clone carrying this T cell receptor (beta chain) turned up once. Its target is not known. With 60 Vbeta and 13 Jbeta primers, the PCR was carried out. Clones were sequenced by immunoSEQ multiplex PCR, and TCRdb holds only the in-frame ones, with some missing. The sample shows approximately 110,000 clones, approximately 80% of them seen only once. This entry comes from a study of cytomegalovirus exposure and HLA in healthy donors. Study-wide results and limits: CMV antigen specificity was confirmed in vitro for three CMV-associated chains.

V trimming: 3 bases; J trimming: 3 bases; junction bases outside the gene matches: 11. The CDR3 is 18 residues long. Germline V gene lookup returns CDR1 ENHRY and CDR2 SYGVKD. The TCR was taken from a woman in her thirties or forties in good health and CMV-seropositive. The chain employs TRBV10-3 and TRBJ2-3; 11 bases fit TRBD2. What was sequenced was PBMCs. The chain's CDR3 is CAISESLISGRGTDTQYF. Here the CDR3 DNA reads TGTGCCATCAGTGAATCACTCATTAGCGGGAGGGGTACAGATACGCAGTATTTT.